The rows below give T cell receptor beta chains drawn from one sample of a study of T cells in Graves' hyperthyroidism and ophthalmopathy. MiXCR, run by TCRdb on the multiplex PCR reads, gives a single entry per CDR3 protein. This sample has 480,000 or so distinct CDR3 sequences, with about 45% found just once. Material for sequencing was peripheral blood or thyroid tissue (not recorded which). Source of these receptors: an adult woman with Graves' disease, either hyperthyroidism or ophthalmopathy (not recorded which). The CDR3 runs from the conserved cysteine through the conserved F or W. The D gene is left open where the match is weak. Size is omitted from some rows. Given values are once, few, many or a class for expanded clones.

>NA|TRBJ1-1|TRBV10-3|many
TGTGCCATCAGTACAGGGTCTGAGGCTGAAGCTTTCTTT
CAISTGSEAEAFF
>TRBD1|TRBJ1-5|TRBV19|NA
TGTGCCAGTAAAGTCCAGGGGGAGATCAATCAGCCCCAGCATTTT
CASKVQGEINQPQHF
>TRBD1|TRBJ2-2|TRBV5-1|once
TGCGCCAGCAGCGGGCGACAGGGGGCGAACACCGGGGAGCTGTTTTTT
CASSGRQGANTGELFF
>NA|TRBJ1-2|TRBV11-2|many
TGTGCCAGCAGCTTAGGTGCATACAACTATGGCTACACCTTC
CASSLGAYNYGYTF
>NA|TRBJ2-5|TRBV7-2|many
TGTGCCAGCAGCTTAGCGGGAACGTACCAAGAGACCCAGTACTTC
CASSLAGTYQETQYF
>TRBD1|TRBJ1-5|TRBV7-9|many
TGTGCCAGCAGCCCCGGGACAGAGAAAGGGCCCCAGCATTTT
CASSPGTEKGPQHF
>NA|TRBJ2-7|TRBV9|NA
TGTGCCAGCAGCGTAGGGGCTAACGGCTACGAGCAGTACTTC
CASSVGANGYEQYF
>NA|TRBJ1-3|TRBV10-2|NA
TGCGCCAGCGCAGTAAGCTCTGGAAACACCATATATTTT
CASAVSSGNTIYF
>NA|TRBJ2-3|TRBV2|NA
TGTGCCAGCAGTGATGGCAGGACACGGTCCACAGATACGCAGTATTTT
CASSDGRTRSTDTQYF
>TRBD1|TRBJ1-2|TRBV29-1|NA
TGCAGCGTTGTGGGACAGGGACAATATGGCTACACCTTC
CSVVGQGQYGYTF
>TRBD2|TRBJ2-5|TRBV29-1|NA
TGCAGCGTTGAAGCTAGAGCCCTGACTAGCGGGAGCCTGGAGACCCAGTACTTC
CSVEARALTSGSLETQYF
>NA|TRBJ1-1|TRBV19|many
TGTGCCAGTAGTACCTGGGGGGATCGGAACACTGAAGCTTTCTTT
CASSTWGDRNTEAFF
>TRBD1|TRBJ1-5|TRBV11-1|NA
TGTGCCAGCAGCTTAGCGTCTCAGGGGGGTAGCAATCAGCCCCAGCATTTT
CASSLASQGGSNQPQHF
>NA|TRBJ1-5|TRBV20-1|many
TGCAGTGCATCGCGGGACTTCAATCAGCCCCAGCATTTT
CSASRDFNQPQHF
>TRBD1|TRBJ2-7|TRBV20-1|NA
TGCAGTGCTAGCGGGGTGACAGGGAGCTCCTACGAGCAGTACTTC
CSASGVTGSSYEQYF
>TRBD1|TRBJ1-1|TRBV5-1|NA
TGCGCCAGCAGCCCCGCCGGGACAGGGAACACTGAAGCTTTCTTT
CASSPAGTGNTEAFF
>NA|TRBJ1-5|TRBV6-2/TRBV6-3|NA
TGTGCCAGCAGTACTCAGGGATCCAATCAGCCCCAGCATTTT
CASSTQGSNQPQHF
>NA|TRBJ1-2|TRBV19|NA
TGTGCCAGTAGATCGTCAGGAAATAGTGGCTACACCTTC
CASRSSGNSGYTF
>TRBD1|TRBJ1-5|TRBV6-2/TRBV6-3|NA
TGTGCCATCTCGACAGGGGCACGACAGCCCCAGCATTTT
CAISTGARQPQHF
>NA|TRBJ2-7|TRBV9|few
TGTGCCAGCAGTTTCTACAACTACGAGCAGTACTTC
CASSFYNYEQYF
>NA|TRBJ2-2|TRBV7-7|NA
TGTGCCAGTCAGGGGCAGATGAACACCGGGGAGCTGTTTTTT
CASQGQMNTGELFF
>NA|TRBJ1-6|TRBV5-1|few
TGCGCCAGCAGGGTGACAGCCGGCTCCTATAATTCACCCCTCCACTTT
CASRVTAGSYNSPLHF
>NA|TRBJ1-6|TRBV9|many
TGTGCCAGCAGCACCGGGCAAGATTCACCCCTCCACTTT
CASSTGQDSPLHF
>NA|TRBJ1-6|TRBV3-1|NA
TGTGCCAGCAGCCAAGATCTGGGGGGCTTTAATTCACCCCTCCACTTT
CASSQDLGGFNSPLHF
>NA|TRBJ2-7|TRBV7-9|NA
TGTGCCAGCAGCTTCCCCTATAGCGGTTACGAGCAGTACTTC
CASSFPYSGYEQYF
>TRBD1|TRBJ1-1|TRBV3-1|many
TGTGCCAGCAGCCCCCGAGACAGGGGGCGCGCCACTGAAGCTTTCTTT
CASSPRDRGRATEAFF
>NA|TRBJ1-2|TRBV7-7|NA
TGTGCTAGCAGCTCGACTAGCGTTGGTTCAGCCCGCCGATCCTATGGCTACACCTTC
CASSSTSVGSARRSYGYTF
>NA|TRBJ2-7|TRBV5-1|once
TGCGCCAGCAGCTTGGAACAGCCCTACGAGCAGTACTTC
CASSLEQPYEQYF
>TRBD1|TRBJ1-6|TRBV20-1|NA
TGCAGTGCTAAAGAACAGGGGTTGGACGCCTATAATTCACCCCTCCACTTT
CSAKEQGLDAYNSPLHF
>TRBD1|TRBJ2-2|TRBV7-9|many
TGTGCCAGCAGCTTGGAACAGGGGGGTATCGGGGAGCTGTTTTTT
CASSLEQGGIGELFF
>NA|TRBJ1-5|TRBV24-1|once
TGTGCCACCAGGGAGAGGGTAGTATGGCCCCAGCATTTT
CATRERVVWPQHF
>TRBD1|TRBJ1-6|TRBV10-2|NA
TGCGCCAGCAGTCCTCCAGGGGGCGAATCACCCCTCCACTTT
CASSPPGGESPLHF
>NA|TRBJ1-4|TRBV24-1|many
TGTGCCACCAGTGATGATGAAAAACTGTTTTTT
CATSDDEKLFF
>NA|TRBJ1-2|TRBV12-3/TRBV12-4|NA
TGTGCCAGCAGTTATGGGGCTTTCTATGGCTACACCTTC
CASSYGAFYGYTF
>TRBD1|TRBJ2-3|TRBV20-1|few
TGCAGTGCTCTACAGGGGGCAAGCACAGATACGCAGTATTTT
CSALQGASTDTQYF
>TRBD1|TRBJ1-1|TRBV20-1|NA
TGCAGTGCTACGACAGGGGCTGGTGTCACTGAAGCTTTCTTT
CSATTGAGVTEAFF
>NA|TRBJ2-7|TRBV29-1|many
TGCAGCGTTGCCAGGAGCTCCTACGAGCAGTACTTC
CSVARSSYEQYF
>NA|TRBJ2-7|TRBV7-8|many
TGTGCCAGCAGCCCTCAGGGTCCGTACGAGCAGTACTTC
CASSPQGPYEQYF
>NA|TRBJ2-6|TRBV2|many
TGTGCCAGCAAAAGGGAAGGGGGCTCTGGGGCCAACGTCCTGACTTTC
CASKREGGSGANVLTF
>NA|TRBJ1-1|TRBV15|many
TGTGCCACCAGCAGAGTATCGGGGGCCACTGAAGCTTTCTTT
CATSRVSGATEAFF
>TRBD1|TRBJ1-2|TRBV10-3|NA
TGTGCCACCGGGAAAGCGGGACAGGTCTTTGGCTACACCTTC
CATGKAGQVFGYTF
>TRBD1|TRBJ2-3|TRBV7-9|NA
TGTGCCAGCGGCCAAGGACAGGGTCCCACAGATACGCAGTATTTT
CASGQGQGPTDTQYF
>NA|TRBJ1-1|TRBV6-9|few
TGTGCCAGCAGTGGCGACGGTGGGGTGCCGAACACTGAAGCTTTCTTT
CASSGDGGVPNTEAFF
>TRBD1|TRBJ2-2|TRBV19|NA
TGTGCCAGCCAGAGGACAGGAGGAACCGGGGAGCTGTTTTTT
CASQRTGGTGELFF
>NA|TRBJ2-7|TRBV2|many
TGTGCCAGCATAGGAGGGGGGAGCTCCTACGAGCAGTACTTC
CASIGGGSSYEQYF
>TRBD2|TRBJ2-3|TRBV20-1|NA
TGCAGTGCTAAGCGGGGAACTAGCACAGATACGCAGTATTTT
CSAKRGTSTDTQYF
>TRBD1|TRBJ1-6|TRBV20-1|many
TGCAGTGCTAGCCGCAAGGGGGCGTACCCGAATTCACCCCTCCACTTT
CSASRKGAYPNSPLHF
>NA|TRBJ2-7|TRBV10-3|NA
TGTGCCATCAACCACTCTAGCGACGAGCAGTACTTC
CAINHSSDEQYF
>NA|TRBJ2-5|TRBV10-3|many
TGTGCCATCCCGGGGAAACAAGAGACCCAGTACTTC
CAIPGKQETQYF
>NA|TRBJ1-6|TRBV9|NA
TGTGCCAGCAGCGTAGACAAGGCGAATTCACCCCTCCACTTT
CASSVDKANSPLHF
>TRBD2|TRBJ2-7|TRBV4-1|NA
TGCGCCAGCAGCCAAGAGACTAGCGGGAGTGTCGTCCCCTACGAGCAGTACTTC
CASSQETSGSVVPYEQYF
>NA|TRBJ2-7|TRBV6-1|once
TGTGCCAGCAGTGAACTGGGGGCTTACGAGCAGTACTTC
CASSELGAYEQYF
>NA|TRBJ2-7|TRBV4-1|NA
TGCGCCAGCAGCCAAGAGGATAGAACCCTTTACGAGCAGTACTTC
CASSQEDRTLYEQYF
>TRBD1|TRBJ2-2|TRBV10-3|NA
TGTGCCATCAGAGCCGGGACAGGGGGATCCGGGGAGCTGTTTTTT
CAIRAGTGGSGELFF
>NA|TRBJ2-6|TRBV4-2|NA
TGTGCCAGCAGCCACACACGGGGGGCCAACGTCCTGACTTTC
CASSHTRGANVLTF